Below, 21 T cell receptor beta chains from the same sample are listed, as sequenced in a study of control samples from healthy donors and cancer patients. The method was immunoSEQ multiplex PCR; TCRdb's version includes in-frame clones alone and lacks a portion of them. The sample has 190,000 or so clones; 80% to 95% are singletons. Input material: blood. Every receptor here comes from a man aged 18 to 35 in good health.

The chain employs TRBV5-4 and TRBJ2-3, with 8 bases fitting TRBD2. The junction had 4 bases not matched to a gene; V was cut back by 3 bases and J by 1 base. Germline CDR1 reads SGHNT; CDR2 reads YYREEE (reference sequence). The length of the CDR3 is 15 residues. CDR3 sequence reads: CASSSFSGGTDTQYF. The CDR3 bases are TGTGCCAGCAGCTCGTTTAGCGGGGGCACAGATACGCAGTATTTT.

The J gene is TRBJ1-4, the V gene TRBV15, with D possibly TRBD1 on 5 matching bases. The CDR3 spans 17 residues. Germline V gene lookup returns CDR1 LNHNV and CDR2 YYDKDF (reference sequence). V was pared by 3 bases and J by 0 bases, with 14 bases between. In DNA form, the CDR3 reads TGTGCCACCAGCAGGGACCGACAGTTATCAACTAATGAAAAACTGTTTTTT. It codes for CATSRDRQLSTNEKLFF. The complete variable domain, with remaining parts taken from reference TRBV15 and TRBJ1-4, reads DAMVIQNPRYQVTQFGKPVTLSCSQTLNHNVMYWYQQKSSQAPKLLFHYYDKDFNNEADTPDNFQSRRPNTSFCFLDIRSPGLGDTAMYLCATSRDRQLSTNEKLFFGSGTQLSVL.

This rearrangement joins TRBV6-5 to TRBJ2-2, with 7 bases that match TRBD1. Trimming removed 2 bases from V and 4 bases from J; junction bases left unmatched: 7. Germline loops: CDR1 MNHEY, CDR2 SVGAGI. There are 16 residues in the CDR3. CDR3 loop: CASSYTTGVGTGELFF. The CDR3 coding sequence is TGTGCCAGCAGTTACACAACAGGGGTGGGCACCGGGGAGCTGTTTTTT.

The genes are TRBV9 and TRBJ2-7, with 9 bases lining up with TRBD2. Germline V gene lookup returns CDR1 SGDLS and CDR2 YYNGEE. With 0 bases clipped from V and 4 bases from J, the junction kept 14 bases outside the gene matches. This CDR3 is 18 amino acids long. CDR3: CASSVGPLGGGVEYEQYF. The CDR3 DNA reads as TGTGCCAGCAGCGTAGGCCCCCTTGGCGGGGGGGTCGAGTACGAGCAGTACTTC.

The CDR3 is CASSPLGDLQETQYF. The CDR3 nucleotides read TGTGCCAGCAGTCCGTTGGGGGACCTACAAGAGACCCAGTACTTC. This rearrangement joins TRBV27 to TRBJ2-5, with D perhaps TRBD1 or TRBD2 (5 bases each). Trimming shortened V by 5 bases and J by 2 bases, and 15 bases separated the two germline ends. CDR3 length equals 15 residues. Germline values: CDR1 MNHEY, CDR2 SMNVEV (reference sequence).

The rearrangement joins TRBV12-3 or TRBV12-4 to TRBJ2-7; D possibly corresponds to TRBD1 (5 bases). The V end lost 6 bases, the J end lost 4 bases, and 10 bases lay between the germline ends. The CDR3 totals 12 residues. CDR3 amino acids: CASRGQGYEQYF. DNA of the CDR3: TGTGCCAGCAGGGGTCAGGGTTACGAGCAGTACTTC.

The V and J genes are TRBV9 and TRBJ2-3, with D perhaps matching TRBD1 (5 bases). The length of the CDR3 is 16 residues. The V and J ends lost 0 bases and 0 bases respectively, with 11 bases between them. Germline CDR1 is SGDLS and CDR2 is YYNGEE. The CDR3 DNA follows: TGTGCCAGCAGCGTAGGGGCAGGGAAGAGCACAGATACGCAGTATTTT. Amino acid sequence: CASSVGAGKSTDTQYF.

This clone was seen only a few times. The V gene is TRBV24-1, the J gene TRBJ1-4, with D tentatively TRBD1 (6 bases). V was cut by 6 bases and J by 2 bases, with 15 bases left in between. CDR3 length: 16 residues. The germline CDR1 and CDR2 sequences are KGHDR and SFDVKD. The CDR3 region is CATSPPGDQTNEKLFF. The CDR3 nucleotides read TGTGCCACCAGTCCCCCAGGGGATCAGACTAATGAAAAACTGTTTTTT.

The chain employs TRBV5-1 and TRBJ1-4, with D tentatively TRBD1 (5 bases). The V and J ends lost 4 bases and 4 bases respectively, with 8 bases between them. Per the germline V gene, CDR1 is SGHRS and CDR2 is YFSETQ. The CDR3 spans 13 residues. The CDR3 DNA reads TGCGCCAGCAGCCTGGGGCTTAATGAAAAACTGTTTTTT. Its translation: CASSLGLNEKLFF.

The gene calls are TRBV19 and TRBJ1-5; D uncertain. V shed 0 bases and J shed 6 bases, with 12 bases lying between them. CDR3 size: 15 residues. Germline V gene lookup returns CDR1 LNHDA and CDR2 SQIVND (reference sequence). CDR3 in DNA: TGTGCCAGTAGTATAGATTTAGGTGGGTTTCAGCCCCAGCATTTT. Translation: CASSIDLGGFQPQHF. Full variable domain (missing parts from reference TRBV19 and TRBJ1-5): DGGITQSPKYLFRKEGQNVTLSCEQNLNHDAMYWYRQDPGQGLRLIYYSQIVNDFQKGDIAEGYSVSREKKESFPLTVTSAQKNPTAFYLCASSIDLGGFQPQHFGDGTRLSIL.

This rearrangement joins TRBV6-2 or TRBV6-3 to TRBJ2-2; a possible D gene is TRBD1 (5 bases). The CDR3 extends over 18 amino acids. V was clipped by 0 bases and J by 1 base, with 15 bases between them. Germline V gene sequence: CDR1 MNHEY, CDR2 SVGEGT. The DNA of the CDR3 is TGTGCCAGCAGTTACTCTGGCGTGGCAGGGTGGAACACCGGGGAGCTGTTTTTT. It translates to CASSYSGVAGWNTGELFF.

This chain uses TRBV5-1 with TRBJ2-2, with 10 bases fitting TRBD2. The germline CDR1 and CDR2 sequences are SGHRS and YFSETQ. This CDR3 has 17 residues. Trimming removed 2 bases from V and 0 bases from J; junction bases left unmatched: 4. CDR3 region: CASSFNSGGPNTGELFF. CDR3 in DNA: TGCGCCAGCAGCTTTAATAGCGGGGGGCCGAACACCGGGGAGCTGTTTTTT. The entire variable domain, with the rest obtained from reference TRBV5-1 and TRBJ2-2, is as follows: KAGVTQTPRYLIKTRGQQVTLSCSPISGHRSVSWYQQTPGQGLQFLFEYFSETQRNKGNFPGRFSGRQFSNSRSEMNVSTLELGDSALYLCASSFNSGGPNTGELFFGEGSRLTVL.

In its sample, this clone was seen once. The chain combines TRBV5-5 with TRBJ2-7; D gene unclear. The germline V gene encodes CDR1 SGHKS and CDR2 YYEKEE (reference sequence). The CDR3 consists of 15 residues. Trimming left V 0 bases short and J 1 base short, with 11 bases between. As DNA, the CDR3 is TGTGCCAGCAGCTTGGCCAATTTCAGGTCCTACGAGCAGTACTTC. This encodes CASSLANFRSYEQYF.

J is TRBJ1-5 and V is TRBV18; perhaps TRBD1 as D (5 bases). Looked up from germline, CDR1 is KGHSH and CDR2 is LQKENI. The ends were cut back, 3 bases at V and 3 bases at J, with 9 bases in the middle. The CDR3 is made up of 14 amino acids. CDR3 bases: TGTGCCAGCTCACCGGGGGTCCCCAATCAGCCCCAGCATTTT. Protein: CASSPGVPNQPQHF.

The CDR3 region is CASSGLGVGQETQYF. CDR3 coding DNA: TGTGCCAGCAGCGGCTTAGGGGTGGGACAAGAGACCCAGTACTTC. The chain uses TRBV9 and TRBJ2-5, with D tentatively TRBD1 (5 bases). V was trimmed by 3 bases and J by 2 bases, leaving 14 bases between them. The CDR3 sequence is 15 residues long. Germline V gives CDR1 SGDLS, CDR2 YYNGEE.

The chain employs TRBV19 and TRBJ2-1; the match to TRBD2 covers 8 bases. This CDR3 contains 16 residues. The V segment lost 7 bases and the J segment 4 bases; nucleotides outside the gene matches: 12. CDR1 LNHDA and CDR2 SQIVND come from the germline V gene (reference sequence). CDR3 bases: TGTGCCAGTAACACGGCCCGGGGGGGCGGTTACAATGAGCAGTTCTTC. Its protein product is CASNTARGGGYNEQFF.

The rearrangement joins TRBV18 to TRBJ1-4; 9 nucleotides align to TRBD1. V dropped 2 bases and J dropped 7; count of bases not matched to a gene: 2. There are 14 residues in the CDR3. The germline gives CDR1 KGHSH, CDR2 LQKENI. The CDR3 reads CASSPWGQGEKLFF. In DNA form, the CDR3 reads TGTGCCAGCTCACCATGGGGACAGGGTGAAAAACTGTTTTTT.

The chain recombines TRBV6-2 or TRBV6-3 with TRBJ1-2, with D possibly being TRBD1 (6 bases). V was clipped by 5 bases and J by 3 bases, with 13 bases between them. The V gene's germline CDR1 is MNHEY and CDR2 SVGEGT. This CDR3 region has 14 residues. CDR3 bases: TGTGCCAGCAGTACCTCCACAGGGTACTATGGCTACACCTTC. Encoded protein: CASSTSTGYYGYTF.

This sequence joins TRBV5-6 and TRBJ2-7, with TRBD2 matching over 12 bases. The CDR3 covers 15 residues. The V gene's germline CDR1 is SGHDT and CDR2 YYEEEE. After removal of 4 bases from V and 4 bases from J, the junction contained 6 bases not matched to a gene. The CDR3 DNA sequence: TGTGCCAGCAGCCAACTAGCGGGGGGATCTTACGAGCAGTACTTC. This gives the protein CASSQLAGGSYEQYF.

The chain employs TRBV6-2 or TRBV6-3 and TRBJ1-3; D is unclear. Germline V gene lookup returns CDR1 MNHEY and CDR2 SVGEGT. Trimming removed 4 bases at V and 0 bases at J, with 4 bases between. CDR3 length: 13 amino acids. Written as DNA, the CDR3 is TGTGCCAGCAGTTGGCTCTCTGGAAACACCATATATTTT. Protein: CASSWLSGNTIYF.

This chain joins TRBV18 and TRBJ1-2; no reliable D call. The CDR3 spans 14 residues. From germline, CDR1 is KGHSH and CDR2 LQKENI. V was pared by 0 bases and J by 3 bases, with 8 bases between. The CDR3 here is CASSPPSRDYGYTF. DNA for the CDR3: TGTGCCAGCTCACCACCGTCACGGGACTATGGCTACACCTTC.